Listed here are 21 T cell receptor beta chains from one sample, sequenced in a study of blood T cell repertoires in COVID-19. Produced via immunoSEQ multiplex PCR; TCRdb's table is partial and in-frame only. The sample lists under 200,000 clones, approximately 88% occurring once. The sequenced sample consisted of peripheral blood. All receptors come from an elderly woman with active or convalescent COVID-19.

This chain links TRBV5-6 with TRBJ1-4; D gene uncertain. The CDR3 sequence is 15 residues long. Germline CDR1 reads SGHDT; CDR2 reads YYEEEE. V was shortened by 4 bases and J by 2 bases, with 12 bases between the two germline ends. CDR3 bases: TGTGCCAGCAGCCTCAACAGACCTACTAATGAAAAACTGTTTTTT. Its translation is CASSLNRPTNEKLFF.

The DNA for the CDR3 is TGTGCCAGCAGCCTCAAGGCCCCCGGAGGGCCGGGGAGCTCTGGAAACACCATATATTTT. Protein product: CASSLKAPGGPGSSGNTIYF. The V gene is TRBV3-1 (or the pseudogene TRBV3-2), the J gene TRBJ1-3; D is uncertain. The V end was cut by 4 bases, the J end by 0 bases, with 25 bases between. The CDR3 spans 20 residues. The germline V gene has CDR1 LGHDT and CDR2 YNNKEL (reference sequence).

J is TRBJ2-1 and V is TRBV7-2; 9 positions match TRBD2. The junction had 3 bases not matched to a gene; V was cut back by 3 bases and J by 3 bases. Per germline, CDR1 SGHTA and CDR2 FQGNSA. This CDR3 is built from 15 residues. CDR3 nucleotide sequence: TGTGCCAGCAGCTTCGGCGGGGGGGTCTACAATGAGCAGTTCTTC. This translates into CASSFGGGVYNEQFF.

The V gene is TRBV27, the J gene TRBJ2-7; possibly TRBD1 for D (5 bases). This CDR3 spans 12 amino acids. Germline V CDR1 and CDR2: MNHEY, SMNVEV (reference sequence). V was trimmed by 5 bases and J by 5 bases, leaving 10 bases between them. The CDR3 region has the DNA TGTGCCAGCAGTGCATCAGGGAACGAGCAGTACTTC. Its protein is CASSASGNEQYF.

The table lists this clone with a count of one. The V gene is TRBV30, the J gene TRBJ1-1; a weak D match, TRBD1 (5 bases). CDR1 GTSNPN and CDR2 SVGIG come from the germline V gene (reference sequence). This CDR3 contains 13 residues. The V end lost 4 bases, the J end lost 1 base, and 10 bases lay between the germline ends. This CDR3 is CAWTGHSNTEAFF. CDR3 nucleotide sequence: TGTGCCTGGACAGGACACTCGAACACTGAAGCTTTCTTT.

The chain combines TRBV5-4 with TRBJ2-7; the match to TRBD1 covers 7 bases. The germline V gene has CDR1 SGHNT and CDR2 YYREEE (reference sequence). The V segment lost 4 bases and the J segment 4 bases; nucleotides outside the gene matches: 5. The CDR3 is made up of 13 amino acids. CDR3 sequence: CASSPGTAYEQYF. The DNA of the CDR3 is TGTGCCAGCAGCCCTGGGACAGCTTACGAGCAGTACTTC. Full variable domain (missing parts from reference TRBV5-4 and TRBJ2-7): ETGVTQSPTHLIKTRGQQVTLRCSSQSGHNTVSWYQQALGQGPQFIFQYYREEENGRGNFPPRFSGLQFPNYSSELNVNALELDDSALYLCASSPGTAYEQYFGPGTRLTVT.

This clone was seen a handful of times. This sequence joins TRBV9 and TRBJ2-4; TRBD1 agrees at 11 bases. Germline V CDR1 and CDR2: SGDLS, YYNGEE. The CDR3 contains 14 residues. After removal of 2 bases from V and 9 bases from J, the junction contained 4 bases not matched to a gene. In nucleotides, the CDR3 is TGTGCCAGCAGCGTCGGACAGGGGGCGGGCATTCAGTACTTC. This sequence encodes CASSVGQGAGIQYF.

The chain couples TRBV27 to TRBJ1-1; weak D call: TRBD1 (6 bases). Trimming removed 7 bases at V and 0 bases at J, with 15 bases between. CDR3 length equals 15 residues. CDR1 and CDR2 (germline): MNHEY, SMNVEV (reference sequence). The CDR3 DNA follows: TGTGCCAGCACTGGATGGGGGGGCATGAACACTGAAGCTTTCTTT. It codes for CASTGWGGMNTEAFF.

The V gene is TRBV29-1, the J gene TRBJ2-7; D is possibly TRBD1 (6 bases). The germline V and J ends were trimmed by 5 bases and 0 bases, with 17 bases remaining between them. CDR1 and CDR2 from the germline V gene are SQVTM and ANQGSEA. This CDR3 contains 15 residues. The CDR3 DNA sequence: TGCAGCGTTCCACATGGAAACAGGGACTCCTACGAGCAGTACTTC. Its translation is CSVPHGNRDSYEQYF.

The chain couples TRBV6-5 to TRBJ2-5; 7 bases agree with TRBD1. Germline V lookup: CDR1 MNHEY, CDR2 SVGAGI. The CDR3 covers 13 residues. J lost 4 bases, V lost 5 bases, and 4 bases had no gene match. The CDR3 region has the DNA TGTGCCAGCAGTCTGAGACAGGGAGAGACCCAGTACTTC. As protein: CASSLRQGETQYF.

This clone was seen once. The rearrangement joins TRBV19 to TRBJ1-5; D is unclear. Trimming took off 5 bases at V and 0 bases at J, with 17 bases between the two ends. This CDR3 is built from 17 residues. Germline assignment: CDR1 LNHDA and CDR2 SQIVND (reference sequence). The CDR3 DNA reads TGTGCCAGTAGTGCGGAGGCAGCATTATATAGCAATCAGCCCCAGCATTTT. It specifies CASSAEAALYSNQPQHF.

This sequence joins TRBV5-5 and TRBJ1-4, with D tentatively TRBD1 (5 bases). Germline assignment: CDR1 SGHKS and CDR2 YYEKEE (reference sequence). This CDR3 region has 13 residues. V lost 3 bases and J 8 bases, leaving 11 bases between the germline ends. In DNA form, the CDR3 reads TGTGCCAGCAGCTCAGGGTTAATGGAAAAACTGTTTTTT. It yields the protein CASSSGLMEKLFF. The full variable domain, rest sourced from reference TRBV5-5 and TRBJ1-4, is DAGVTQSPTHLIKTRGQQVTLRCSPISGHKSVSWYQQVLGQGPQFIFQYYEKEERGRGNFPDRFSARQFPNYSSELNVNALLLGDSALYLCASSSGLMEKLFFGSGTQLSVL.

This rearrangement joins TRBV10-3 to TRBJ1-2; 8 bases are a match to TRBD1. CDR1 is ENHRY and CDR2 is SYGVKD in the germline V gene. This CDR3 has 13 residues. With 5 bases clipped from V and 8 bases from J, the junction kept 7 bases outside the gene matches. CDR3 nucleotides: TGTGCCATCAGTCCCCAGGGGGCTGGGGGCTACACCTTC. Protein: CAISPQGAGGYTF.

This clone was observed once. The chain joins TRBV7-2 to TRBJ1-2, with TRBD1 identical over 10 bases. The CDR3 runs 16 residues. Per the germline V gene, CDR1 is SGHTA and CDR2 is FQGNSA. With V trimmed by 8 bases and J by 2 bases, 11 bases remained unmatched. The CDR3 sequence: CASAGDRGNSNYGYTF. Written as DNA, the CDR3 is TGTGCCAGCGCGGGGGACAGGGGAAATTCAAACTATGGCTACACCTTC.

This clone has a handful of counts. This chain uses TRBV19 with TRBJ1-2; D perhaps matches TRBD1 (5 bases). The CDR3 contains 12 residues. The germline V and J ends were trimmed by 5 bases and 8 bases, with 12 bases remaining between them. Per the germline V gene, CDR1 is LNHDA and CDR2 is SQIVND (reference sequence). In nucleotides, the CDR3 is TGTGCCAGTAGTTACATCAACAGGGGCTACACCTTC. As protein: CASSYINRGYTF.

This clone was found once. The chain has TRBV13 and TRBJ1-1; D ambiguous. V was shortened by 5 bases and J by 1 base, with 8 bases between the two germline ends. The germline CDR1 and CDR2 sequences are PRHDT and FYEKMQ (reference sequence). CDR3 length: 13 amino acids. CDR3 sequence (DNA): TGTGCCAGCAGCGTCCGAGGGAACACTGAAGCTTTCTTT. Its protein is CASSVRGNTEAFF.

This chain uses TRBV7-2 with TRBJ1-1; the D is unclear. Germline V lookup: CDR1 SGHTA, CDR2 FQGNSA. Trimming pared 3 bases from V and 6 bases from J, leaving 11 bases between. The CDR3 length is 13 residues. The DNA for the CDR3 is TGTGCCAGCAGCTTTACGACCAGCGCTGAAGCTTTCTTT. It translates to CASSFTTSAEAFF. The entire variable domain, with the rest obtained from reference TRBV7-2 and TRBJ1-1, is as follows: GAGVSQSPSNKVTEKGKDVELRCDPISGHTALYWYRQSLGQGLEFLIYFQGNSAPDKSGLPSDRFSAERTGGSVSTLTIQRTQQEDSAVYLCASSFTTSAEAFFGQGTRLTVV.

The chain combines TRBV19 with TRBJ1-2, with 7 nucleotides matching TRBD1. The CDR3 has 14 amino acids. The junction had 12 bases not matched to a gene; V was cut back by 6 bases and J by 8 bases. Germline CDR1 is LNHDA and CDR2 is SQIVND (reference sequence). In DNA form, the CDR3 reads TGTGCCAGTAGCCAACTTCAGGGGGGTGGAGGCTACACCTTC. Its translation: CASSQLQGGGGYTF.

The chain employs TRBV5-1 and TRBJ2-7; 10 bases line up with TRBD1. J gave up 2 bases and V 4 bases, and 3 bases lay outside the gene matches. Germline V gene sequence: CDR1 SGHRS, CDR2 YFSETQ. The CDR3 runs to 14 residues. CDR3 in DNA: TGCGCCAGCAGCCCAGGACAGGGGGCCTACGAGCAGTACTTC. This sequence encodes CASSPGQGAYEQYF.

The DNA of the CDR3 is TGCGCCAGCAGAGGACAGCCGAACACCGGGGAGCTGTTTTTT. Residues: CASRGQPNTGELFF. The V and J genes are TRBV5-1 and TRBJ2-2, with D possibly being TRBD1 (6 bases). CDR3 length: 14 amino acids. Germline V gene sequence: CDR1 SGHRS, CDR2 YFSETQ. The germline V and J ends were trimmed by 5 bases and 0 bases, with 8 bases remaining between them.

There are a few counts of this clone. The chain employs TRBV5-1 and TRBJ1-1; tentative D call: TRBD1 (5 bases). From germline, CDR1 is SGHRS and CDR2 YFSETQ. Trimming cost V 0 bases and J 0 bases, with 12 bases left between them. The CDR3 runs to 16 residues. This CDR3 reads CASSLDRSFMNTEAFF. Here the CDR3 DNA reads TGCGCCAGCAGCTTGGACAGGTCTTTCATGAACACTGAAGCTTTCTTT.